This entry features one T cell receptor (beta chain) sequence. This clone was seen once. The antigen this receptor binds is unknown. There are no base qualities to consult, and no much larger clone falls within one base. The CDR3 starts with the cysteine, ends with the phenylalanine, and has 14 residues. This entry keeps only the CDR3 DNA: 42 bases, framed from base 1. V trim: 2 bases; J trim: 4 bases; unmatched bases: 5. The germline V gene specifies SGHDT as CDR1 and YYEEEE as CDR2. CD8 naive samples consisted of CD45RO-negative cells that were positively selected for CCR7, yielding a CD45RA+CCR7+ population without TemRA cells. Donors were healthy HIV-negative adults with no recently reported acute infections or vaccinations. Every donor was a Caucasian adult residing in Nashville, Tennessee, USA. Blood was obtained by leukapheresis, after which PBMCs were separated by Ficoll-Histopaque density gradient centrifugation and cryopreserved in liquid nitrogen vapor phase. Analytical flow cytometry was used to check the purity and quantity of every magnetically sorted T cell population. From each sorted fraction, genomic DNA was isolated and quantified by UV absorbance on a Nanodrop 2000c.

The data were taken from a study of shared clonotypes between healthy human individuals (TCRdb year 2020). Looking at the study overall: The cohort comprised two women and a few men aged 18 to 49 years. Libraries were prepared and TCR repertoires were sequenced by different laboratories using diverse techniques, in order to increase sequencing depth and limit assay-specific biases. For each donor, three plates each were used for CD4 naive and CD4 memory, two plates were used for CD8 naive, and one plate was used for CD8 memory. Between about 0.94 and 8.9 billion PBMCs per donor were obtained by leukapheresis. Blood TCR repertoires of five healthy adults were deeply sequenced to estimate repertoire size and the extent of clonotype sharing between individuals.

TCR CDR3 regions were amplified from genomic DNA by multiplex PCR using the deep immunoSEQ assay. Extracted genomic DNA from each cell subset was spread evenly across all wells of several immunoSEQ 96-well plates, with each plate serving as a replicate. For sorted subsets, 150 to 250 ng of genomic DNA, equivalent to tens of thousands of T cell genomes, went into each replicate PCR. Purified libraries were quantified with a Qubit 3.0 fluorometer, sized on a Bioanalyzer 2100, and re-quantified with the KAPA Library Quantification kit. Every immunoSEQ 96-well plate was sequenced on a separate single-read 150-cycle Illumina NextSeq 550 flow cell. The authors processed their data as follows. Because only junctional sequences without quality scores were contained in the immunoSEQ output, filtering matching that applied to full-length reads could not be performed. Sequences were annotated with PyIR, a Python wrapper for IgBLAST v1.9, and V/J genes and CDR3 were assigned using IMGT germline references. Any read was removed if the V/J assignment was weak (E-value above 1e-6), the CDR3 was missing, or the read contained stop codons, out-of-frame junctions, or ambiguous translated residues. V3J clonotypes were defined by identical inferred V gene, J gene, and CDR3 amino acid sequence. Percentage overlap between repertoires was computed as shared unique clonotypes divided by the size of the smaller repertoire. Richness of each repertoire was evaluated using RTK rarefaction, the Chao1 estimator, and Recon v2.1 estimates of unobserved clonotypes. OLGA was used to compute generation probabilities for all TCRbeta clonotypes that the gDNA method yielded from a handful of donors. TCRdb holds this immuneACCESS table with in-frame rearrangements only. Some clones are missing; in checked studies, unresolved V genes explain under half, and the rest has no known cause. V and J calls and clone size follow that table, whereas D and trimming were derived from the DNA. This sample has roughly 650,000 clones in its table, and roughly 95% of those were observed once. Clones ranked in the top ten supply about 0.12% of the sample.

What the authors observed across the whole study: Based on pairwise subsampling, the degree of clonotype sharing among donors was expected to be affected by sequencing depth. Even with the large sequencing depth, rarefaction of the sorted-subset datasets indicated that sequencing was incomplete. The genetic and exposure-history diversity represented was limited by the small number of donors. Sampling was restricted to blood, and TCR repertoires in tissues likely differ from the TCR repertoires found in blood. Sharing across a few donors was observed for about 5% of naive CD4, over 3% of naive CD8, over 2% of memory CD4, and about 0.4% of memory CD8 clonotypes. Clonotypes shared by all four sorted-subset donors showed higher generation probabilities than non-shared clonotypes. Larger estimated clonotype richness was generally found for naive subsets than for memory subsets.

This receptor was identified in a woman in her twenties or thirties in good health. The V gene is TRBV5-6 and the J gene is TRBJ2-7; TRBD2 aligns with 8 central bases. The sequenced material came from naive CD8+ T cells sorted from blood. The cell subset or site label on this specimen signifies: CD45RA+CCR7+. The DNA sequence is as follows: TGTGCCAGCAGCTTTGCGGGAGGCCGTTACGAGCAGTACTTC. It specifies CASSFAGGRYEQYF.